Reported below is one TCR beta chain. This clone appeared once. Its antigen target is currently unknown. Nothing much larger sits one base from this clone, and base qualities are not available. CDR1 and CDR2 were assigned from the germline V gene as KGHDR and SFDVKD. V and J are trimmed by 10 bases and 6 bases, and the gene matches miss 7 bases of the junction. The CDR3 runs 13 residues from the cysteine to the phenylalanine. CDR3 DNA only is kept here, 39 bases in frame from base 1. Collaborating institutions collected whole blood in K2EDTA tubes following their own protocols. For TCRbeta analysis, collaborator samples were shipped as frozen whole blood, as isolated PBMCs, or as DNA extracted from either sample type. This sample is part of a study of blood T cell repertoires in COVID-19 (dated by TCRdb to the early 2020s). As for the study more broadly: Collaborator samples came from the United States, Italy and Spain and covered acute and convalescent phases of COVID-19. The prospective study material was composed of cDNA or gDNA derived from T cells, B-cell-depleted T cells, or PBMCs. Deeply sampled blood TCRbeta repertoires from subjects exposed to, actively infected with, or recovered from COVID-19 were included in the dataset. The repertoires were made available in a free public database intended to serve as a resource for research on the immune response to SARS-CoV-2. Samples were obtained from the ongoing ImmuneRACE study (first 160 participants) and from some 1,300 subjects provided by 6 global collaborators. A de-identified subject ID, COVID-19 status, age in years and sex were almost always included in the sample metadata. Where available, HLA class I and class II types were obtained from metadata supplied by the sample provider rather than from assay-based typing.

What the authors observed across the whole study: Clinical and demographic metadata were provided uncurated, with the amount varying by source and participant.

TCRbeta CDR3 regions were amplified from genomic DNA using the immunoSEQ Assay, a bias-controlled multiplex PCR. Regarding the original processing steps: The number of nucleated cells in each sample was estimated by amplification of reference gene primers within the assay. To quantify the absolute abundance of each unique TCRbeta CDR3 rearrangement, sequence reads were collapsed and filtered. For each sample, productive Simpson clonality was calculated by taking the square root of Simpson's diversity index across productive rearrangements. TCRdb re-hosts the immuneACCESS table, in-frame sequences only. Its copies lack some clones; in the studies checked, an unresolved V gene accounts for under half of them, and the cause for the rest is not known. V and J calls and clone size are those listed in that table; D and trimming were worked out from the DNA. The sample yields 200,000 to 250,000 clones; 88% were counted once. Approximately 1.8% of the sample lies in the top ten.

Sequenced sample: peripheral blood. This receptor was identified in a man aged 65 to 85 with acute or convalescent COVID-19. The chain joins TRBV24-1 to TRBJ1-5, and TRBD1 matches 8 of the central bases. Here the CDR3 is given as CATSQGAGQPQHF. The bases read TGTGCCACGAGTCAGGGGGCAGGTCAGCCCCAGCATTTT.